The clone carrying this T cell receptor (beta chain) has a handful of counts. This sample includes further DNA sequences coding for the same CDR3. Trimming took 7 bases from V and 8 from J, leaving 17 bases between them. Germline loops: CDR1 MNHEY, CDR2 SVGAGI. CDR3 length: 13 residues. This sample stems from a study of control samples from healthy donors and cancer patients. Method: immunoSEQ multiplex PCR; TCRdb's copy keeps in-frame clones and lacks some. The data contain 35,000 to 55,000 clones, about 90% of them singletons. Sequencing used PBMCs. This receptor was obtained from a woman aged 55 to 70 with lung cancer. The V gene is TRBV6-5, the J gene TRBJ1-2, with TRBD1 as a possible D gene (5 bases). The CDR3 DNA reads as TGTGCCAGCACCCCGGGGGGGGTAGGGGGCTACACCTTC. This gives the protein CASTPGGVGGYTF.